In its sample, the clone carrying this TCR beta chain was seen a few times. Its antigen is currently unknown. This sample is part of a study of blood T cells in healthy people across ages. Study-wide findings and caveats: Age showed a roughly linear inverse relationship with TCR beta diversity per million T cells.

V lost 7 bases and J 7 bases, leaving 18 bases between the germline ends. CDR3 length: 14 residues. Germline CDR1 reads MDHEN; CDR2 reads SYDVKM. It was with a sample-barcoded 5' primer and a J-beta primer mix that a second PCR of roughly 7 to 11 cycles was run. TCRdb independently ran MiXCR on the 5' RACE reads; one entry per CDR3 protein. The table lists about a million distinct CDR3 sequences, roughly half of them singletons, with over 20% in the top ten. The sample providers were healthy Caucasian people from Russia, aged roughly 6 to 95. Each sample used at least 6 million PBMCs. The TCR originated in a woman aged 60-75 years in good health. The sequencing input was blood. The chain has TRBV28 and TRBJ2-3; D gene uncertain. Here the CDR3 reads CASTFWAEVNTQYF. The DNA of the CDR3 is TGTGCCAGCACATTCTGGGCCGAAGTGAATACGCAGTATTTT.